This T cell receptor (beta chain) was recovered during a study of blood T cell repertoires in COVID-19. Turning to the study itself: The samples span acute and convalescent COVID-19 from the United States, Italy and Spain. The cDNA or gDNA used as material had been derived from T cells, B-cell-depleted T cells, or PBMCs.

Authors' analysis steps: For nucleated cells, counts were estimated from reference gene primer amplification. Using immunoSEQ multiplex PCR, the repertoire was profiled, and TCRdb retains in-frame clones only, with some absent. D and trimming come from the DNA, and the V and J calls and clone size come from that table. The table records 150,000 to 190,000 clones, 80% of them present only once. The CDR3 contains 15 residues. The germline V gene has CDR1 SGHNT and CDR2 YYREEE (reference sequence). The germline V and J ends were trimmed by 0 bases and 1 base, with 9 bases remaining between them. Note on this clone: The same CDR3 is also encoded by other DNA sequences in this sample.

The origin of this receptor is a man in his 60s with acute or convalescent COVID-19. V and J are TRBV5-4 and TRBJ2-3; perhaps TRBD2 as D (7 bases). Sequencing was carried out using peripheral blood. The CDR3 coding sequence is TGTGCCAGCAGCTTGGCGGGGGGCCGCACAGATACGCAGTATTTT. As protein: CASSLAGGRTDTQYF.